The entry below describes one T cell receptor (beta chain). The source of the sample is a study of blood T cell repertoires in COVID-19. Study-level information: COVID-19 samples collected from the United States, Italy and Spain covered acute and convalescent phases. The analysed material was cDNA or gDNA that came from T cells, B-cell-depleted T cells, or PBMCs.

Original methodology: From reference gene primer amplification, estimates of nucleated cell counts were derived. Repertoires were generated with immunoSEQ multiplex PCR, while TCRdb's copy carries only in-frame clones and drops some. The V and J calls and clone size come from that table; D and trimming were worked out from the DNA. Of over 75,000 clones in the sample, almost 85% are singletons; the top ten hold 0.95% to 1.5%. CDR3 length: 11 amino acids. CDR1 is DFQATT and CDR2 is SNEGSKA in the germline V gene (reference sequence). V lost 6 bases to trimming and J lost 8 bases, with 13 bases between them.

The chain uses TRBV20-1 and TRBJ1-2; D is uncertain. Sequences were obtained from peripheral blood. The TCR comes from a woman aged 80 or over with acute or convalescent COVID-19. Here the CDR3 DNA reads TGCAGTGCAAATGACTCACGGGGCTACACCTTC. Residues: CSANDSRGYTF.